Presented here are 14 T cell receptor beta chains from one specimen sequenced in a study of blood T cell repertoires in COVID-19. Measured with immunoSEQ multiplex PCR; TCRdb has only the in-frame clones, and not every one. The repertoire holds 65,000 to 85,000 clones, 85% to 90% seen once, with approximately 4.4% in the top ten. Sequenced: peripheral blood. The receptors here all came from a man between 45 and 60 years old with active COVID-19.

The chain links TRBV6-2 or TRBV6-3 to TRBJ2-3; D is uncertain. Germline CDR1 is MNHEY and CDR2 is SVGEGT. Trimming shortened V by 7 bases and J by 4 bases, and 12 bases separated the two germline ends. CDR3 size: 13 residues. DNA for the CDR3: TGTGCCAGCAACCCCTATCGGGCAGATACGCAGTATTTT. Residues: CASNPYRADTQYF.

This clone was detected only once. The V call is TRBV7-2, the J call TRBJ2-5, with a weak D call TRBD1 (6 bases). V was pared by 3 bases and J by 5 bases, with 10 bases between. Germline V gene sequence: CDR1 SGHTA, CDR2 FQGNSA. The CDR3 covers 13 residues. CDR3 amino acids: CASSFRDTETQYF. The CDR3 nucleotides are TGTGCCAGCAGCTTCCGGGACACGGAGACCCAGTACTTC.

This clone occurred a few times. This chain connects TRBV10-3 to TRBJ1-5, with a possible D match to TRBD1 (5 bases). The CDR3 runs 14 residues. Germline V gene lookup returns CDR1 ENHRY and CDR2 SYGVKD. V lost 0 bases and J lost 4, with 7 bases in between. For the CDR3, the DNA is TGTGCCATCAGTGAGTCCGCAGGGAATCAGCCCCAGCATTTT. It encodes CAISESAGNQPQHF.

The V call is TRBV15, the J call TRBJ2-5; the D gene is possibly TRBD1 (6 bases). Germline-derived CDR1 and CDR2 are LNHNV and YYDKDF (reference sequence). With 0 bases removed from V and 2 bases from J, the gap between germline ends came to 10 bases. The CDR3 consists of 15 residues. CDR3 sequence reads: CATSRDVGQQETQYF. CDR3 bases: TGTGCCACCAGCAGAGACGTTGGACAGCAAGAGACCCAGTACTTC.

In this sample, this clone turned up once. The J gene is TRBJ2-1, the V gene TRBV9, with TRBD1 matching 7 bases. Germline V gene lookup returns CDR1 SGDLS and CDR2 YYNGEE. V trimming: 3 bases; J trimming: 10 bases; junction bases outside the gene matches: 10. This CDR3 spans 14 amino acids. The CDR3 is CASSGTQGGDEQFF. In DNA form, the CDR3 reads TGTGCCAGCAGCGGCACGCAAGGGGGCGACGAGCAGTTCTTC.

The chain has TRBV21-1 and TRBJ2-5; TRBD1, the D gene given by the table, was not confirmed from the DNA. TRBV21-1 is a documented pseudogene. The CDR3 extends over 14 amino acids. The CDR3 protein is CASSVLTGKETQYF. Written as DNA, the CDR3 is TGTGCCAGCAGCGTTCTGACAGGGAAAGAGACCCAGTACTTC.

The rearrangement joins TRBV11-1 to TRBJ1-2, with TRBD1 matching over 9 bases. Germline V gene lookup returns CDR1 SGHAT and CDR2 FQDESV (reference sequence). The CDR3 runs to 16 residues. V shed 5 bases, J shed 6 bases, and the junction held 13 bases outside the gene matches. The CDR3 reads CASSLTGQGGRNGYTF. The CDR3 bases are TGTGCCAGCAGCCTGACGGGACAGGGTGGTCGGAATGGCTACACCTTC. The entire variable domain, with the rest obtained from reference TRBV11-1 and TRBJ1-2, is as follows: EAEVAQSPRYKITEKSQAVAFWCDPISGHATLYWYRQILGQGPELLVQFQDESVVDDSQLPKDRFSAERLKGVDSTLKIQPAELGDSAMYLCASSLTGQGGRNGYTFGSGTRLTVV.

This chain connects TRBV6-5 to TRBJ1-3, with no clear D. The length of the CDR3 is 13 residues. V lost 10 bases and J 2 bases, leaving 12 bases between the germline ends. The germline CDR1 and CDR2 sequences are MNHEY and SVGAGI. The CDR3 nucleotides read TGTGCCACGAGGGTGCGGGCTGGAAACACCATATATTTT. It yields the protein CATRVRAGNTIYF.

In its sample, this clone was seen once. The J gene is TRBJ2-1, the V gene TRBV9; 7 bases agree with TRBD1. Germline V gene lookup returns CDR1 SGDLS and CDR2 YYNGEE. The CDR3 loop spans 15 amino acids. V lost 4 bases and J lost 2; bases outside the gene matches: 6. CDR3 DNA: TGTGCCAGCAGCACACGGGACAGTGCCTACAATGAGCAGTTCTTC. It is translated as CASSTRDSAYNEQFF.

This sequence joins TRBV5-5 and TRBJ2-1; 7 positions match TRBD2. V lost 6 bases and J lost 7; bases outside the gene matches: 16. CDR1 SGHKS and CDR2 YYEKEE come from the germline V gene (reference sequence). The CDR3 sequence is 16 residues long. The CDR3 reads CASTRGRTGGSNEQFF. CDR3 DNA sequence: TGTGCCAGCACCCGAGGCCGGACTGGCGGGAGTAATGAGCAGTTCTTC.

V usage is TRBV11-2 and J usage is TRBJ2-3; D uncertain. Trimming shortened V by 1 base and J by 6 bases, and 11 bases separated the two germline ends. Germline values: CDR1 SGHAT, CDR2 FQNNGV. This CDR3 contains 14 residues. The CDR3 reads CASSLGSPTDTQYF. In nucleotides, the CDR3 is TGTGCCAGCAGCTTAGGCAGTCCAACGGATACGCAGTATTTT.

This clone was counted a single time. V gene TRBV24-1 combines with J gene TRBJ1-5; 7 nucleotides align to TRBD1. From germline, CDR1 is KGHDR and CDR2 SFDVKD. This CDR3 comprises 15 residues. V was pared by 4 bases and J by 7 bases, with 9 bases of the junction left unmatched. The CDR3 bases are TGTGCCACCAGTGACCTACAGGGGTTAGGCCAGCCCCAGCATTTT. Translating it yields CATSDLQGLGQPQHF.

This clone was observed once. The J gene is TRBJ2-1, the V gene TRBV9; 8 nucleotides align to TRBD1. Germline-derived CDR1 and CDR2 are SGDLS and YYNGEE. The CDR3 runs to 15 residues. With V trimmed by 1 base and J by 2 bases, 2 bases remained unmatched. The CDR3 sequence: CASSVRTGTYNEQFF. As DNA, the CDR3 is TGTGCCAGCAGCGTACGGACAGGGACCTACAATGAGCAGTTCTTC.

This clone occurred a few times. The rearrangement links TRBV6-5 to TRBJ2-5, with D possibly being TRBD1 (6 bases). This CDR3 spans 14 amino acids. V lost 6 bases, J lost 5 bases, and 16 bases lay in between. Germline V lookup: CDR1 MNHEY, CDR2 SVGAGI. For the CDR3, the DNA is TGTGCCAGCAGCATAACCGGGACATGGGAGACCCAGTACTTC. Translating it yields CASSITGTWETQYF.